The TCR beta chain under discussion was sequenced for a study of siplizumab effects on memory and regulatory T cells. General observations from the study: Proliferating CD4+ or CD8+ clones, roughly 75-97% of them, lacked an assignable naive or memory phenotype. Among sequences traceable to unstimulated CD4+ memory cells, alloreactive ones were significantly reduced by siplizumab.

Roughly 100,000 TCR templates underwent assay in every sample. Produced via immunoSEQ multiplex PCR; TCRdb's table is partial and in-frame only. Of 100,000 or so clones in the sample, 80% to 95% are singletons; the top ten hold approximately 1.2%. As regards this clone: Antigen: not known.

V lost 0 bases, J lost 7 bases, and 12 bases lay in between. This CDR3 contains 15 residues. Germline V gene data show CDR1 as SGHDN and CDR2 as FVKESK. Sequenced sample: CD4+ T cells sorted from blood. The chain couples TRBV14 to TRBJ1-4, with D hard to call. The receptor was isolated from a human donor in good health. Written as DNA, the CDR3 is TGTGCCAGCAGCCAAGATTTGGGTCGGGGTGAAAAACTGTTTTTT. Residues: CASSQDLGRGEKLFF.